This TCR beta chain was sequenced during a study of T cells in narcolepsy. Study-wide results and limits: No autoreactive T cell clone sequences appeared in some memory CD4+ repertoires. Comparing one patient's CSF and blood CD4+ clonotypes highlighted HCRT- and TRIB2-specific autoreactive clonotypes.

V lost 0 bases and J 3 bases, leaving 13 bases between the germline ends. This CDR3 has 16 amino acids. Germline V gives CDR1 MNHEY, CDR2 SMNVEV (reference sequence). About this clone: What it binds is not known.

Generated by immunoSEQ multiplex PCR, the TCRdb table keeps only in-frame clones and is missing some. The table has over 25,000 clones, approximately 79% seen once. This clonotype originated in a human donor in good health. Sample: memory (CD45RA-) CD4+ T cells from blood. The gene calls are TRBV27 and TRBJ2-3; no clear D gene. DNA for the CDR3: TGTGCCAGCAGTTTATCGTATTGGAGTTGGACAGATACGCAGTATTTT. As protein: CASSLSYWSWTDTQYF.